The entry below describes one T cell receptor (beta chain). This clonotype was recorded at least ten times. The antigen it recognizes is unknown. Qualities for individual bases were not recorded, and no much larger clone is one base off. Libraries of naive CD8 T cells were built from approximately 20,000 to 1,000,000 sorted cells, with 10%, 30% or 50% of the purified RNA used. Naive CD8 T cells were FACS-sorted as CD8+CD4-CCR7+CD45RA+ on a BD FACSAria II into RLT Plus buffer. Detection sensitivity was tested by spiking Jurkat RNA equal to ten or so TCR copies' worth into samples containing 20,000-1,000,000 naive CD8 T cells. CD8 T cells were enriched using RosetteSep CD8+ T Cell Enrichment Cocktail and Ficoll-Paque, and the enriched cells then underwent ACK red cell lysis. Trimmed from V: 4 bases; trimmed from J: 2 bases; junction bases lacking a gene match: 5. Taken from cysteine to phenylalanine, the CDR3 has 14 residues. Only the CDR3 part of the read is kept: 42 bases, read in frame from the first base. Looking up the germline V gene yields CDR1 SGHRS and CDR2 YFSETQ.

The data were taken from a study of molecular identifiers for immune sequencing clone quantification (dated by TCRdb to between 2018 and 2020). With regard to the full study: For a replicate experiment, RNA from roughly 20,000 or 100,000 naive CD8 T cells was divided into five aliquots, and four of the five aliquots were sequenced. CD8 T cells were used in a methods study to benchmark molecular-identifier clustering-based TCR repertoire sequencing (MIDCIRS) and TCR RNA copy counting.

The library was built by means of PCR. Reads for this sample came from a NextSeq 500. Preparation of bulk TCR libraries followed a previously described approach, with the TCR primers listed in Table S5. Purification of total RNA was performed with the Qiagen AllPrep DNA/RNA kit. Before analysis, reads from multiple sequencing runs of one library were combined. The authors' analysis ran thus. Reads were retained only if their TCR constant sequence matched exactly, and those retained reads were trimmed to 150 nt and grouped according to their 12-nt molecular barcodes. Reads inside each barcode group were sub-clustered using a 15% Levenshtein threshold, and a quality-weighted consensus sequence was constructed for each RNA molecule. Non-functional sequences were excluded, and lower-count sequences lying one edit away from another sequence were also excluded. Based on fitting two negative binomial distributions, any barcode sub-cluster with under 20% of the maximum read count was discarded. TCRdb applied fastp at Q25 and MiXCR to the public reads, then kept only in-frame beta chains. CDR3 protein sequences are deduplicated, and each keeps its most common genes and DNA. None of the V and J calls come from the authors' own analysis; TCRdb made them. This sample has more than 550,000 distinct CDR3 sequences in its table, and less than 30% of those were observed once. Clones ranked in the top ten supply 0.75% to 0.8% of the sample.

Here is what the overall study found, with its caveats: Highly expanded clone sizes could be underestimated if identical TCR molecules share a barcode. When barcode sub-clustering was left out, chimeric consensus sequences inflated TCR diversity, with chimeras reaching as high as 47%. A single cell's worth of spiked-in Jurkat TCR RNA was reported detectable even among one million naive CD8 T cells. The naive libraries included spiked-in Jurkat TCR RNA (roughly 9 copies' worth), and this RNA is not part of the donor repertoire. Modeling estimated around 3.2 recovered TCR RNA copies per cell, compared with approximately 9.5 by digital PCR, which implies roughly 30% capture efficiency. In CMV-specific effector cells, clones with more than 20 RNA copies contained over 97% of molecules, whereas in naive cells such clones contained under 1% of molecules.

The receptor comes from a human donor in good health. Some libraries in this study had Jurkat cell RNA spiked in. The chain is made from TRBV5-1 and TRBJ2-7, and TRBD2 aligns with 8 junction nucleotides. Sequenced sample: naive CD8+ T cells from blood, with Jurkat cell RNA spiked in. According to the study, the label for this sample's cell subset or site signals: FACS-sorted CD8+CD4-CCR7+CD45RA+ naive T cells. The CDR3 protein sequence reads: CASSTSGGPYEQYF. The DNA sequence is as follows: TGCGCCAGCAGCACAAGCGGGGGACCCTACGAGCAGTACTTC.